The rows below give T cell receptor beta chains drawn from one sample of a study of cytomegalovirus exposure and HLA in healthy donors. Profiled with immunoSEQ multiplex PCR; TCRdb holds only in-frame clones, not every one. The sample shows about 170,000 clones, 60% to 85% of them seen only once. The sequencing sample was made of PBMCs. These receptors originate from a woman in her forties or fifties in good health and CMV-seropositive. The CDR3 runs from the conserved cysteine through the conserved F or W. Fields, in order: clone size, CDR3 length, V gene, J gene, D gene, CDR3 DNA, CDR3 protein. D genes are given only for firm matches. A clone size is listed for some rows: how often the clone was seen (once, few, many), or a class if it is expanded.

-	16	TRBV7-8	TRBJ1-5	TRBD1	TGTGCCAGCAGCTTAGCGACAGGGGGCTTCAATCAGCCCCAGCATTTT	CASSLATGGFNQPQHF
-	14	TRBV6-6	TRBJ2-1	-	TGTGCCAGCAGTTACGGGGGCGGCGGAAATGAGCAGTTCTTC	CASSYGGGGNEQFF
-	17	TRBV9	TRBJ2-1	TRBD1	TGTGCCAGCAGCCCAGATCCGGGACAGCACTCGTACAATGAGCAGTTCTTC	CASSPDPGQHSYNEQFF
-	16	TRBV6-1	TRBJ1-1	-	TGTGCCAGCAGTGTCGGCCGGGGACTGGTGAACACTGAAGCTTTCTTT	CASSVGRGLVNTEAFF
-	13	TRBV2	TRBJ1-5	-	TGTGCCAGCAGTCTCGGGACAAATCAGCCCCAGCATTTT	CASSLGTNQPQHF
-	14	TRBV9	TRBJ1-3	-	TGTGCCAGCAGCGTACGGAGCTCTGGAAACACCATATATTTT	CASSVRSSGNTIYF
-	18	TRBV18	TRBJ1-6	-	TGTGCCAGCTCACCGGACAGCCTACAGAGCTCCTATAATTCACCCCTCCACTTT	CASSPDSLQSSYNSPLHF
-	14	TRBV5-1	TRBJ1-1	TRBD1	TGCGCCAGCAATAGGGACAGGATGAACACTGAAGCTTTCTTT	CASNRDRMNTEAFF
-	15	TRBV5-4	TRBJ1-2	-	TGTGCCAGCAGCTTCCAGGGCCGGTTTTCTGGTGGCTACACCTTC	CASSFQGRFSGGYTF
-	15	TRBV6-1	TRBJ2-7	TRBD1	TGTGCCAGCAGTGAAATGGGACAGGGGGCTCACGAGCAGTACTTC	CASSEMGQGAHEQYF
-	16	TRBV4-2	TRBJ1-1	-	TGTGCCAGCAGCCTAAGCCCGGGTCAAATGAACACTGAAGCTTTCTTT	CASSLSPGQMNTEAFF
-	14	TRBV2	TRBJ1-1	TRBD1	TGTGCCAGCAGCTTAGAGCACAGGGGAACTGAAGCTTTCTTT	CASSLEHRGTEAFF
-	13	TRBV10-3	TRBJ1-2	TRBD1	TGTGCCACCAGGGGGCCTGGGGAGGAACGCTACACCTTC	CATRGPGEERYTF
once	15	TRBV4-2	TRBJ1-6	-	TGTGCCAGCAGCCAAGCCCAGGGTAAGAATTCACCCCTCCACTTT	CASSQAQGKNSPLHF
-	14	TRBV6-1	TRBJ1-4	-	TGTGCCAGCAGTTCAAGGGGAACTAATGAAAAACTGTTTTTT	CASSSRGTNEKLFF
-	15	TRBV18	TRBJ2-3	TRBD2	TGTGCCAGCTCACCCTCTAGCGGGGGTGCAGATACGCAGTATTTT	CASSPSSGGADTQYF
-	14	TRBV29-1	TRBJ1-2	TRBD1	TGCAGCGTGTACGCCGGACAGGGTGGATATGGCTACACCTTC	CSVYAGQGGYGYTF
-	11	TRBV20-1	TRBJ1-2	-	TGCAGTGCTCCCCGCCGGTCTGGCTACACCTTC	CSAPRRSGYTF
-	19	TRBV4-1	TRBJ1-2	-	TGCGCCAGCAGCCAAGCCTCCGGTCAGGGTGGAGGGTTGGAGAATGGCTACACCTTC	CASSQASGQGGGLENGYTF
-	14	TRBV6-5	TRBJ1-6	-	TGTGCCAGCAGTCGACAGTCCTATAATTCACCCCTCCACTTT	CASSRQSYNSPLHF
once	15	TRBV5-8	TRBJ1-6	-	TGTGCCAGCAGCCCTCCGGGGGTTCGAGGATCACCCCTCCACTTT	CASSPPGVRGSPLHF
-	14	TRBV19	TRBJ1-1	-	TGTGCCAGTAGTATAGTCCACGGGAACACTGAAGCTTTCTTT	CASSIVHGNTEAFF
-	11	TRBV19	TRBJ1-6	-	TGTGCCAGTAGTTTCGTGAACACCCTCCACTTT	CASSFVNTLHF
-	15	TRBV4-2	TRBJ1-2	-	TGTGCCAGCAGCCAAAAGACAGCTGAGGCCTATGGCTACACCTTC	CASSQKTAEAYGYTF
once	16	TRBV30	TRBJ2-7	TRBD1	TGTGCCTGGAGCTTAATAGGGACAGGTAAACTCTACGAGCAGTACTTC	CAWSLIGTGKLYEQYF
-	13	TRBV27	TRBJ1-2	TRBD1	TGTGCCAGCAGTTACAGGGGAGGATATGGCTACACCTTC	CASSYRGGYGYTF
-	14	TRBV7-9	TRBJ1-4	-	TGTGCCAGCAACCCTCGGGGAACTAATGAAAAACTGTTTTTT	CASNPRGTNEKLFF
few	18	TRBV7-9	TRBJ2-1	TRBD2	TGTGCCAGCAGCTTATACCAGGGACTAGCGGGGGGGCCCAATGAGCAGTTCTTC	CASSLYQGLAGGPNEQFF
-	15	TRBV7-3	TRBJ1-6	TRBD1	TGTGCCAGCAGCTTATCCGGGACAGGGGTTTCTCCCCTCCACTTT	CASSLSGTGVSPLHF
-	16	TRBV4-1	TRBJ2-1	TRBD2	TGCGCCAGCAGCCAAAGGGGCGGGGGGGCTGGGCATGAGCAGTTCTTC	CASSQRGGGAGHEQFF
-	17	TRBV5-4	TRBJ1-6	-	TGTGCCAGCAGCCTAGGACCGTCCGTGGGGAGTAATTCACCCCTCCACTTT	CASSLGPSVGSNSPLHF
-	17	TRBV25-1	TRBJ1-2	-	TGTGCCAGCAGCCAAGGGGGGCCAGGGAGGGGAGCGGTCGGCTACACCTTC	CASSQGGPGRGAVGYTF
-	14	TRBV9	TRBJ2-1	-	TGTGCCAGCAGCACGGACTCGCAGAACAATGAGCAGTTCTTC	CASSTDSQNNEQFF
few	14	TRBV2	TRBJ2-5	-	TGTGCCAGCAGTCAGCAGGAGGGCCAGCAGACCCAGTACTTC	CASSQQEGQQTQYF
-	15	TRBV7-3	TRBJ1-1	TRBD1	TGTGCCAGCAGCTTAAAGGGACAGGGAGGCACTGAAGCTTTCTTT	CASSLKGQGGTEAFF
-	17	TRBV6-7	TRBJ2-5	-	TGTGCCAGCAGTTTGAGAGAGAAGGGGGGGTACCAAGAGACCCAGTACTTC	CASSLREKGGYQETQYF
-	18	TRBV2	TRBJ2-3	TRBD2	TGTGCCAGCAGTGAAGACGAGGCCCTAGCGGAGAACACAGATACGCAGTATTTT	CASSEDEALAENTDTQYF
-	19	TRBV9	TRBJ2-2	TRBD2	TGTGCCAGCAGCGACACCGGGACTAGCGGGGGGACAAACACCGGGGAGCTGTTTTTT	CASSDTGTSGGTNTGELFF
-	17	TRBV5-6	TRBJ1-5	TRBD1	TGTGCCAGCAGCTTGTGGGCGAGACAGGGGGCGGATCAGCCCCAGCATTTT	CASSLWARQGADQPQHF
few	16	TRBV4-2	TRBJ2-1	-	TGTGCCAGCAGCGAGGGCCCGGTTGGTAGCAGCAATGAGCAGTTCTTC	CASSEGPVGSSNEQFF
-	15	TRBV14	TRBJ1-2	-	TGTGCCAGCAGCCAACCCGGGACTGATTTCTATGGCTACACCTTC	CASSQPGTDFYGYTF
-	15	TRBV6-5	TRBJ2-3	TRBD2	TGTGCCAGCAGTTTTAGCGGGGGGGACACAGATACGCAGTATTTT	CASSFSGGDTDTQYF
few	13	TRBV14	TRBJ1-2	-	TGTGCCAGCAGCCAAGCAGGGGTTCATGGCTACACCTTC	CASSQAGVHGYTF
-	15	TRBV27	TRBJ2-7	TRBD1	TGTGCCACCGCGGCAGCGGGACAGGGGGCACGAGAGCAGTACTTC	CATAAAGQGAREQYF
-	13	TRBV13	TRBJ1-2	-	TGTGCCAGCAGCTTAGGGACAAGCTATGGCTACACCTTC	CASSLGTSYGYTF
-	12	TRBV2	TRBJ2-3	-	TGTGCCAGCAGTTTACTTAGAGATACGCAGTATTTT	CASSLLRDTQYF
-	14	TRBV5-1	TRBJ2-5	TRBD1	TGCGCCAGCAGGGGACAGTCCCCCCAAGAGACCCAGTACTTC	CASRGQSPQETQYF
-	16	TRBV5-1	TRBJ1-3	-	TGCGCCAGCAGCTTGGATAGTCAGGGAGGTGGAAACACCATATATTTT	CASSLDSQGGGNTIYF
once	14	TRBV7-3	TRBJ2-5	TRBD1	TGTGCCAGCAGCTACACAGGGGGTGGGGAGACCCAGTACTTC	CASSYTGGGETQYF
-	16	TRBV5-5	TRBJ1-2	TRBD1	TGTGCCAGCAGCCCCGGGACAGGGGGCTTTAACTATGGCTACACCTTC	CASSPGTGGFNYGYTF
-	13	TRBV6-9	TRBJ1-6	-	TGTGCCAGAGACGGGACATTACATTCACCCCTCCACTTT	CARDGTLHSPLHF
-	16	TRBV7-9	TRBJ2-1	TRBD1	TGTTCCAGCAGCTTAGCAACAGGGGGTCCTTGGAATGAGCAGTTCTTC	CSSSLATGGPWNEQFF
-	11	TRBV5-1	TRBJ2-7	-	TGCGCCAGCAGCTCGGGTTACGAGCAGTACTTC	CASSSGYEQYF
-	17	TRBV5-6	TRBJ1-1	-	TGTGCCAGCAGCTTGGCTCAGGGGACTAGGGGGGGCACTGAAGCTTTCTTT	CASSLAQGTRGGTEAFF